This T cell receptor beta chain was recovered during a study of blood T cell repertoires in COVID-19 (dated by TCRdb to 2020 to 2021). Broadly, across the study: Samples from collaborators originated in the United States, Italy and Spain and spanned both the acute and convalescent phases of COVID-19. The material from the prospective study consisted of cDNA or gDNA derived from T cells, B-cell-depleted T cells, or PBMCs. Deeply sampled blood TCRbeta repertoires from subjects exposed to, actively infected with, or recovered from COVID-19 were included in the dataset. The repertoires were released in a freely available public database meant as a resource for research on the immune response to SARS-CoV-2. Samples came from the ongoing ImmuneRACE study (first 160 participants) plus 1,254 subjects from 6 global collaborators. Nearly every sample came with metadata listing a de-identified subject ID, COVID-19 status, age in years and sex. HLA class I and class II types, where available, came from metadata supplied by the sample provider rather than from assay-based typing.

About this clone itself: Its antigen specificity is not known. No per-base quality is available; no much larger clone lies one base away.

TCRbeta CDR3 regions were amplified from genomic DNA using the immunoSEQ Assay, a bias-controlled multiplex PCR. Under the source paper's analysis protocol: The number of nucleated cells in each sample was estimated by amplification of reference gene primers within the assay. Sequence reads were collapsed and filtered to measure the absolute abundance of every unique TCRbeta CDR3 rearrangement. Productive Simpson clonality was computed per sample as the square root of Simpson's diversity index over productive rearrangements. TCRdb re-hosts the immuneACCESS table, in-frame sequences only. Its copies lack some clones; in the studies checked, an unresolved V gene accounts for under half of them, and the cause for the rest is not known. V, J and clone size were drawn from that table, and D and trimming were deduced from the DNA. Recorded for this sample are hundreds of thousands of clones; approximately 90% of them occurred a single time. The ten largest clonotypes hold approximately 4.2% of the sample.

The full study reports these points: How much clinical and demographic metadata was included differed by source and by participant, and the metadata was provided uncurated.

From a lookup of the germline V gene, CDR1 and CDR2 are SNHLY and FYNNEI. The V end loses 7 bases and the J end loses 8 bases, and a stretch of 18 bases separates them. There are 14 amino acids in the CDR3, from cysteine to phenylalanine inclusive. Just CDR3 DNA is preserved here, 42 bases in frame from base 1. The collaborating institutions used their own protocols to collect whole blood in K2EDTA tubes. Collaborator samples were shipped for TCRbeta analysis as frozen whole blood, isolated PBMCs, or DNA extracted from either sample type. Sequenced input: peripheral blood. This receptor was taken from a man aged 35-49 years with acute or convalescent COVID-19. This chain joins TRBV2 to TRBJ2-1, with TRBD2 tentatively as D gene (5 bases match). The bases read TGTGCCAGCACATATACTAGGATGAGCTATGAGCAGTTCTTC. Its protein product is CASTYTRMSYEQFF.